This T cell receptor (beta chain) was retrieved from a study of shared clonotypes between healthy human individuals. Germline assignment: CDR1 SGHRS and CDR2 YFSETQ. The CDR3 totals 14 residues. The germline V and J ends were trimmed by 0 bases and 6 bases, with 10 bases remaining between them. The protocol was immunoSEQ multiplex PCR, while the TCRdb copy is restricted to in-frame clones and leaves out a portion. The data hold under 650,000 clones, with 95% to 97% observed a single time. Material: naive CD4+ T cells sorted from blood. As for subset: CD45RA+ positively selected. The rearrangement uses TRBV5-1 and TRBJ2-4; D may correspond to TRBD1 or TRBD2 (5 bases each). The sequence came from a woman under 40 in good health. The CDR3 protein is CASSLERGTNIQYF. Here the CDR3 DNA reads TGCGCCAGCAGCTTGGAGAGGGGAACAAACATTCAGTACTTC.